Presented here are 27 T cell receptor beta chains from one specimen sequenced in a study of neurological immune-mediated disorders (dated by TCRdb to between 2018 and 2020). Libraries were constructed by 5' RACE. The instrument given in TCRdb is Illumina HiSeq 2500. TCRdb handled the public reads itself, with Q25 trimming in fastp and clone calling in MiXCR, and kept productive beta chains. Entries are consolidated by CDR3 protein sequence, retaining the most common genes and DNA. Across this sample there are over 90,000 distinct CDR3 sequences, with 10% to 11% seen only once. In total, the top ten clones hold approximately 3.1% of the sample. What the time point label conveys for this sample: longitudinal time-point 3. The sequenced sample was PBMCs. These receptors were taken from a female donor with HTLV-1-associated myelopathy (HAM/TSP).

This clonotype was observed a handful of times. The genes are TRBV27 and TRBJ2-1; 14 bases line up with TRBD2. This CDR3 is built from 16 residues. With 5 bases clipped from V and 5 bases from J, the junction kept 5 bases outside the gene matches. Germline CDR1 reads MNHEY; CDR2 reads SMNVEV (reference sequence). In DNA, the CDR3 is TGTGCCAGCAGTGTCTTGACTAGCGGGGGGGACAATGAGCAGTTCTTC. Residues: CASSVLTSGGDNEQFF.

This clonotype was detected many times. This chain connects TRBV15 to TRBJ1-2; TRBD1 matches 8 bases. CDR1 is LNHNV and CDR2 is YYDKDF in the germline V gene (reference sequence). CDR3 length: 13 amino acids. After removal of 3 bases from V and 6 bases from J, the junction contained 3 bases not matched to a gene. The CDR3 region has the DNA TGTGCCACCAGCAGGACAGGGGTGGATGGCTACACCTTC. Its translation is CATSRTGVDGYTF.

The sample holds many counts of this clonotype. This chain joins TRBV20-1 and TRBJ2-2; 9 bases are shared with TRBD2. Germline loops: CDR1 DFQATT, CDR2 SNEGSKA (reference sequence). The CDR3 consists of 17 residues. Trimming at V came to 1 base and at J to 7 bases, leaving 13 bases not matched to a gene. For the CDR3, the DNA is TGCAGTGCTAGAGGGAACACTCGCGGGGGGGCCGTCGGGGAGCTGTTTTTT. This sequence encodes CSARGNTRGGAVGELFF.

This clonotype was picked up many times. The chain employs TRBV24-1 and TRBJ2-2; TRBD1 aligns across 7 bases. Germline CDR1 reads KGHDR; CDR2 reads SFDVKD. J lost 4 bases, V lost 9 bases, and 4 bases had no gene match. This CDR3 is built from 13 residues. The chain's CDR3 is CATATGSTGELFF. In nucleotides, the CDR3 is TGTGCCACCGCGACAGGGAGCACCGGGGAGCTGTTTTTT.

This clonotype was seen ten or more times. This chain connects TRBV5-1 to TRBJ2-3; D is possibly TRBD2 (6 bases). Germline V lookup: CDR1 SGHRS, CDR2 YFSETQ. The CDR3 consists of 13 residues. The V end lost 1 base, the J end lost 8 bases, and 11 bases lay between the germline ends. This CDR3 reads CASSLLGGGTQYF. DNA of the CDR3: TGCGCCAGCAGCTTGTTGGGGGGTGGTACGCAGTATTTT.

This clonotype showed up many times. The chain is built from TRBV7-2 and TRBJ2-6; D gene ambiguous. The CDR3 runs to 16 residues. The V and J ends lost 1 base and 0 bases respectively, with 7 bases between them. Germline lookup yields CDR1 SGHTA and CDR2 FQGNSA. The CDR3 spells CASSLGSPSGANVLTF. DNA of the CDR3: TGTGCCAGCAGCTTAGGATCGCCCTCTGGGGCCAACGTCCTGACTTTC.

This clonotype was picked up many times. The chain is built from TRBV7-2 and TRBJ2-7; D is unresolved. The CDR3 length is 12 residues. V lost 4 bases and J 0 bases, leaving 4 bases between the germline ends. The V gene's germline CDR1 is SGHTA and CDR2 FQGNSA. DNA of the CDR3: TGTGCCAGCAGCTCCCGCTCCTACGAGCAGTACTTC. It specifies CASSSRSYEQYF.

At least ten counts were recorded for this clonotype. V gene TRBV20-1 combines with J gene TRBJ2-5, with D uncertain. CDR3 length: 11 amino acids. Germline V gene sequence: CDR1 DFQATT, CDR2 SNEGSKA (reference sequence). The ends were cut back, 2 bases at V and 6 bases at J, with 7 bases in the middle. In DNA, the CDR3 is TGCAGTGCTAGAAAAACCCAGACCCAGTACTTC. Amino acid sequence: CSARKTQTQYF.

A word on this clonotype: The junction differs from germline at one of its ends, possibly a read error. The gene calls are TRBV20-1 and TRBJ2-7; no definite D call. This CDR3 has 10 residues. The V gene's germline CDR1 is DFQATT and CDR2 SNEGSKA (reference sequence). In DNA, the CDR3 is TGCGGTGCTGGTCATCCCGAGCAGTACTTC. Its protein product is CGAGHPEQYF.

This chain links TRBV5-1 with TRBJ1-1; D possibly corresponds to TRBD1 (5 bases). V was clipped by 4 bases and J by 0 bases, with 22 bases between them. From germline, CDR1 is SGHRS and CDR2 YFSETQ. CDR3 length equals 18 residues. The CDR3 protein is CASSPGGWGSIMNTEAFF. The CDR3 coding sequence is TGCGCCAGCAGCCCCGGAGGGTGGGGCAGCATCATGAACACTGAAGCTTTCTTT.

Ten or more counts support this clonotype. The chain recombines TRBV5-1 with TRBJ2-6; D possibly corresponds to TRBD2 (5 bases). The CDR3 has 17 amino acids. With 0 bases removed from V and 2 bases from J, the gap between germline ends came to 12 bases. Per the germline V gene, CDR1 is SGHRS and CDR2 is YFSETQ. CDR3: CASSLEGGGAGANVLTF. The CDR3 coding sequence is TGCGCCAGCAGCTTGGAAGGAGGAGGAGCTGGGGCCAACGTCCTGACTTTC.

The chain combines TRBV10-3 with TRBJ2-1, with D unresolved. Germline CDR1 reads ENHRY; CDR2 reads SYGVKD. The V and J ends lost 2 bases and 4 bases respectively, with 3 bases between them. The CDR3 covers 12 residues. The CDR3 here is CAISEQYNEQFF. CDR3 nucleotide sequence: TGTGCCATCAGTGAGCAGTACAATGAGCAGTTCTTC.

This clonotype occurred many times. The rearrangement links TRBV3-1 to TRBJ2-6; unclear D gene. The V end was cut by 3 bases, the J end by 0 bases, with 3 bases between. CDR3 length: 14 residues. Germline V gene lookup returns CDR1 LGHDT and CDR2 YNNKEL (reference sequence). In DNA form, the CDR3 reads TGTGCCAGCAGCCAGGCCTCTGGGGCCAACGTCCTGACTTTC. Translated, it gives CASSQASGANVLTF. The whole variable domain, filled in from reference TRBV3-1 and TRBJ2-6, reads DTAVSQTPKYLVTQMGNDKSIKCEQNLGHDTMYWYKQDSKKFLKIMFSYNNKELIINETVPNRFSPKSPDKAHLNLHINSLELGDSAVYFCASSQASGANVLTFGAGSRLTVL.

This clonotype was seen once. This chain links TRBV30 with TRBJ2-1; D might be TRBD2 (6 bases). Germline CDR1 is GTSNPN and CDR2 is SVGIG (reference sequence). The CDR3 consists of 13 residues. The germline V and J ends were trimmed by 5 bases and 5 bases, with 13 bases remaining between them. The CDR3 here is CAWGGDRHNEQFF. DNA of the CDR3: TGTGCCTGGGGAGGGGACCGACACAATGAGCAGTTCTTC.

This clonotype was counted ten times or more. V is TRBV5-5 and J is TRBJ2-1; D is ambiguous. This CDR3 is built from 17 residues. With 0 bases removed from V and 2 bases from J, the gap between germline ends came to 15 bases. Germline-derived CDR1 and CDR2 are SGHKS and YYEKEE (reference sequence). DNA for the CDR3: TGTGCCAGCAGCTTGGGGGCGCCGACAAGCACCTACAATGAGCAGTTCTTC. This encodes CASSLGAPTSTYNEQFF.

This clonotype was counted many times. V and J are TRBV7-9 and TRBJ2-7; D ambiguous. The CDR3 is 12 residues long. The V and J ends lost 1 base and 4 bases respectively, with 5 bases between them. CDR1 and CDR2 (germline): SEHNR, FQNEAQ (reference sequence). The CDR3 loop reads CASSLVRYEQYF. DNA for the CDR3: TGTGCCAGCAGCTTAGTTAGATACGAGCAGTACTTC.

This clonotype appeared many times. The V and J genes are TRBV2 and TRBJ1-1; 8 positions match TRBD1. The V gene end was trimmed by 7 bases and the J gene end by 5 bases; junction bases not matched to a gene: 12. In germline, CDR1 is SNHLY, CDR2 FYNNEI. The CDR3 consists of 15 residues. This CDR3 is CASTPTGQGQTEAFF. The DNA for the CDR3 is TGTGCCAGCACCCCGACTGGACAGGGCCAGACTGAAGCTTTCTTT.

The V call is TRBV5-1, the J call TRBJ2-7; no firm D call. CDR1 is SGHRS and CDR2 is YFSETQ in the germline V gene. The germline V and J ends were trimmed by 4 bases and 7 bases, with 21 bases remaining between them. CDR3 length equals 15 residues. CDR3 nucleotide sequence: TGCGCCAGCAGCGCCAGAGAGGACGGGTACAATGAGCAGTACTTC. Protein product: CASSAREDGYNEQYF.

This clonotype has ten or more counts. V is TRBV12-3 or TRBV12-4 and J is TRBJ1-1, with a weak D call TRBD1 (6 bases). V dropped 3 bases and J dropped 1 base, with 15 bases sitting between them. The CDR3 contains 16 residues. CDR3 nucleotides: TGTGCCAGCAGTTTGATAAGAGGACAGTCGAACACTGAAGCTTTCTTT. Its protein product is CASSLIRGQSNTEAFF.

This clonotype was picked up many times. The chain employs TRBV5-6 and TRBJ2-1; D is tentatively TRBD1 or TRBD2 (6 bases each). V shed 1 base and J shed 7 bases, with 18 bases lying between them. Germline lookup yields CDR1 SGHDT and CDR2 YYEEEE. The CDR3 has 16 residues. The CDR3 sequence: CASSLPGGGFMNEQFF. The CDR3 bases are TGTGCCAGCAGCTTGCCCGGAGGGGGGTTTATGAATGAGCAGTTCTTC.

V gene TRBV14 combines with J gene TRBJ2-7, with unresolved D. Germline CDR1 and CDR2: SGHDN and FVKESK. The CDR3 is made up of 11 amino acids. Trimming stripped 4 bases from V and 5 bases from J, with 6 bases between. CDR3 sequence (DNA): TGTGCCAGCAGCCTCTATCACGAGCAGTACTTC. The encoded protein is CASSLYHEQYF.

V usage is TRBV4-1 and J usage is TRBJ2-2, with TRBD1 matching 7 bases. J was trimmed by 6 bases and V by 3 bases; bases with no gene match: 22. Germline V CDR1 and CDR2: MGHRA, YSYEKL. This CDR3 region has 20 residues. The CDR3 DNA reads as TGCGCCAGCAGCCACGATCGGACAGGCCGATTCTGGTGGGGTGCCGGGGAGCTGTTTTTT. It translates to CASSHDRTGRFWWGAGELFF.

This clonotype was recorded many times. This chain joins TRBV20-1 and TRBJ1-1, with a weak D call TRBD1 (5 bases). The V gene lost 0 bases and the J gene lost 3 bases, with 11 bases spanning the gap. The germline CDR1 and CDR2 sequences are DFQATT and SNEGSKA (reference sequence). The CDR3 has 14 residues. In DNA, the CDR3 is TGCAGTGCTAGAGATCCCGGGGGGTACACTGAAGCTTTCTTT. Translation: CSARDPGGYTEAFF.

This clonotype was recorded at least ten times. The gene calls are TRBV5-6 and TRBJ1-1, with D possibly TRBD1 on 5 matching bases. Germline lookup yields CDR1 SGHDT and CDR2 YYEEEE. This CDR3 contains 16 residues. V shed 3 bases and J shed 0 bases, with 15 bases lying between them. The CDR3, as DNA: TGTGCCAGCAGCTCGCCACGGACAAACATGAACACTGAAGCTTTCTTT. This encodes CASSSPRTNMNTEAFF.

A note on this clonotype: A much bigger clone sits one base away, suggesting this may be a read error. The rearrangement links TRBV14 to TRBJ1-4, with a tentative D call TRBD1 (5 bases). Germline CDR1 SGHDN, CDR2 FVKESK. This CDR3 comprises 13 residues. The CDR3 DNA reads TGTGCCATCAGCAGGGCCACGGATGAAAAACTGTTTTTT. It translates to CAISRATDEKLFF.

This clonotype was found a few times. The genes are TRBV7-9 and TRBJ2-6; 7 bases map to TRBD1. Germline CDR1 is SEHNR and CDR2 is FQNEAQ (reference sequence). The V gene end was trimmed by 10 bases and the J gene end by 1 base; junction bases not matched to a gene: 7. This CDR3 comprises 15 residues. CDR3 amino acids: CANGRQGSGANVLTF. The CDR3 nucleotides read TGTGCCAACGGCCGACAGGGTTCTGGGGCCAACGTCCTGACTTTC.

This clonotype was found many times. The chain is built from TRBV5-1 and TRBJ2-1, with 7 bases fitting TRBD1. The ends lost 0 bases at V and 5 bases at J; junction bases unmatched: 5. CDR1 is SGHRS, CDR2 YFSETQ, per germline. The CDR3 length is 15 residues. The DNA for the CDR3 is TGCGCCAGCAGCTTGGCGACAGGGTCCCACAATGAGCAGTTCTTC. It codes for CASSLATGSHNEQFF.